The clone carrying this T cell receptor beta chain was detected a few times. Each CDR3 protein is one row after TCRdb ran MiXCR on the RT-PCR reads. The sample yields approximately 500,000 distinct CDR3 sequences, 11% to 15% seen once. This CDR3 has 14 residues. V dropped 2 bases and J dropped 3 bases, with 11 bases sitting between them. Germline CDR1 reads SEHNR; CDR2 reads FQNEAQ (reference sequence). This record belongs to a study of response to subunit inactivated influenza vaccine. V usage is TRBV7-9 and J usage is TRBJ2-7; D possibly corresponds to TRBD2 (6 bases). This TCR was sampled from a man aged 50-60 years who received an inactivated influenza vaccine. The source material was PBMCs from blood, sampled about 13 days after vaccination. The CDR3: CASSLRRGNYEQYF. The CDR3 bases are TGTGCCAGCAGCTTAAGACGGGGGAACTACGAGCAGTACTTC.